The 18 T cell receptor beta chains below all came from one sample that was sequenced in a study of shared clonotypes between healthy human individuals. Profiling relied on immunoSEQ multiplex PCR, and the TCRdb table lists in-frame clones only, not all of them. The repertoire holds 2 million to 2.5 million clones, under 95% seen once, with approximately 0.4% in the top ten. The sequencing sample was made of naive CD4+ T cells from PBMCs. Subset specified: CD45RA+ positively selected. The source is a man between 18 and 29 years old in good health. Some clones in this sample may be carry-over from other donors' samples.

This sequence joins TRBV18 and TRBJ2-2, with unresolved D. Germline V gene data show CDR1 as KGHSH and CDR2 as LQKENI. This CDR3 is built from 14 residues. The V gene lost 0 bases and the J gene lost 8 bases, with 10 bases spanning the gap. The CDR3 DNA reads TGTGCCAGCTCACCACCCAGCCGGCGGGGGGAGCTGTTTTTT. Protein product: CASSPPSRRGELFF.

The chain couples TRBV29-1 to TRBJ2-1; D remains unclear. CDR3 size: 12 residues. With 5 bases removed from V and 7 bases from J, the gap between germline ends came to 12 bases. Germline loops: CDR1 SQVTM, CDR2 ANQGSEA. CDR3: CSVWATHNEQFF. CDR3 in DNA: TGCAGCGTTTGGGCTACCCATAATGAGCAGTTCTTC.

This clone was found once. The chain combines TRBV20-1 with TRBJ2-5; D is unclear. Trimming shortened V by 3 bases and J by 5 bases, and 7 bases separated the two germline ends. In germline, CDR1 is DFQATT, CDR2 SNEGSKA (reference sequence). This CDR3 comprises 11 residues. The CDR3 protein is CSASYPETQYF. Written as DNA, the CDR3 is TGCAGTGCTAGTTACCCCGAGACCCAGTACTTC.

The chain joins TRBV28 to TRBJ1-2; D possibly corresponds to TRBD1 (6 bases). CDR1 and CDR2 from the germline V gene are MDHEN and SYDVKM. This CDR3 contains 14 residues. Trimming shortened V by 9 bases and J by 4 bases, and 18 bases separated the two germline ends. The CDR3 DNA is TGTGCCAGTACTGAACAGGGTTCGGGCTATGGCTACACCTTC. It yields the protein CASTEQGSGYGYTF.

The chain has TRBV5-8 and TRBJ2-2; D is ambiguous. This CDR3 contains 13 residues. CDR1 and CDR2 (germline): SGHTS, YDEGEE. Trimming stripped 1 base from V and 4 bases from J, with 5 bases between. CDR3 sequence reads: CASSLLFTGELFF. The CDR3 coding sequence is TGTGCCAGCAGCTTGTTATTCACCGGGGAGCTGTTTTTT.

V and J are TRBV5-4 and TRBJ1-4, with unresolved D. This CDR3 is built from 15 residues. V was pared by 2 bases and J by 4 bases, with 12 bases between. The V gene's germline CDR1 is SGHNT and CDR2 YYREEE (reference sequence). As DNA, the CDR3 is TGTGCCAGCAGCTTCGCCTCCTCTCTTAATGAAAAACTGTTTTTT. Its translation is CASSFASSLNEKLFF. Variable domain in full (rest from reference TRBV5-4 and TRBJ1-4): ETGVTQSPTHLIKTRGQQVTLRCSSQSGHNTVSWYQQALGQGPQFIFQYYREEENGRGNFPPRFSGLQFPNYSSELNVNALELDDSALYLCASSFASSLNEKLFFGSGTQLSVL.

There are a few counts of this clone. The V gene is TRBV19, the J gene TRBJ1-1; D gene ambiguous. V dropped 7 bases and J dropped 1 base, with 10 bases sitting between them. The CDR3 is 13 amino acids. The germline V gene has CDR1 LNHDA and CDR2 SQIVND (reference sequence). This CDR3 reads CASIQAGNTEAFF. The CDR3 DNA reads as TGTGCCAGTATACAAGCGGGGAACACTGAAGCTTTCTTT.

The rearrangement uses TRBV11-2 and TRBJ2-1; D possibly corresponds to TRBD2 (6 bases). Per germline, CDR1 SGHAT and CDR2 FQNNGV. The CDR3 is 13 amino acids. Trimming cost V 4 bases and J 7 bases, with 11 bases left between them. CDR3 in amino acids: CASSSIGGNEQFF. For the CDR3, the DNA is TGTGCCAGCAGCTCGATTGGGGGGAATGAGCAGTTCTTC.

The chain couples TRBV30 to TRBJ2-7, with 13 bases identical to TRBD2. CDR1 and CDR2 (germline): GTSNPN, SVGIG (reference sequence). The CDR3 is 15 amino acids. The ends lost 3 bases at V and 6 bases at J; junction bases unmatched: 8. The CDR3 DNA reads as TGTGCCTGGAGACAGCCAGGACTAGCGGGAGCCGAGCAGTACTTC. Translating gives CAWRQPGLAGAEQYF.

The chain is built from TRBV19 and TRBJ2-2, with 9 bases fitting TRBD1. The CDR3 has 17 residues. Germline V CDR1 and CDR2: LNHDA, SQIVND (reference sequence). The J segment lost 6 bases and the V segment lost 5 bases, leaving 13 bases of the junction unmatched. In nucleotides, the CDR3 is TGTGCCAGTAGTCCGGACAGGGGCTCGGGGGCGTCCGGGGAGCTGTTTTTT. It encodes CASSPDRGSGASGELFF.

The V and J genes are TRBV5-1 and TRBJ2-3, with 12 bases lining up with TRBD2. The germline CDR1 and CDR2 sequences are SGHRS and YFSETQ. CDR3 length: 17 amino acids. With 3 bases clipped from V and 2 bases from J, the junction kept 7 bases outside the gene matches. Here the CDR3 reads CASSSVLAGGTTDTQYF. The DNA of the CDR3 is TGCGCCAGCAGCTCAGTACTAGCGGGAGGCACCACAGATACGCAGTATTTT.

CDR3 in DNA: TGTGCCAGCAGTTCCAGCGCCGACAGGGTTTTTAACTATGGCTACACCTTC. This sequence encodes CASSSSADRVFNYGYTF. The chain is built from TRBV7-2 and TRBJ1-2; 7 bases agree with TRBD1. V shed 6 bases and J 1 base; nucleotides not matched to a gene: 14. The CDR3 runs to 17 residues. Germline V gene data show CDR1 as SGHTA and CDR2 as FQGNSA.

The genes are TRBV5-4 and TRBJ2-1, with D possibly being TRBD2 (6 bases). Per the germline V gene, CDR1 is SGHNT and CDR2 is YYREEE (reference sequence). V lost 4 bases and J 7 bases, leaving 15 bases between the germline ends. The CDR3 runs to 14 residues. This CDR3 is CASSGTGVGNEQFF. The CDR3 coding sequence is TGTGCCAGCAGCGGGACGGGAGTGGGTAATGAGCAGTTCTTC.

The rearrangement uses TRBV5-1 and TRBJ2-2; possibly TRBD2 for D (8 bases). The CDR3 runs to 18 residues. CDR1 is SGHRS and CDR2 is YFSETQ in the germline V gene. Trimming stripped 4 bases from V and 0 bases from J, with 19 bases between. CDR3 residues: CASSHRQGLDSNTGELFF. CDR3 in DNA: TGCGCCAGCAGCCATCGACAGGGACTAGATTCGAACACCGGGGAGCTGTTTTTT.

The chain recombines TRBV5-1 with TRBJ2-7; 7 nucleotides agree with TRBD1. Trimming removed 5 bases from V and 4 bases from J; junction bases left unmatched: 12. CDR1 and CDR2 from the germline V gene are SGHRS and YFSETQ. CDR3 length: 15 amino acids. DNA for the CDR3: TGCGCCAGCAGTTTTTCCAGGGGGAGTACATACGAGCAGTACTTC. It translates to CASSFSRGSTYEQYF.

This sequence joins TRBV7-2 and TRBJ2-3; the match to TRBD2 covers 15 bases. V trimming: 2 bases; J trimming: 1 base; junction bases outside the gene matches: 7. This CDR3 has 19 residues. In germline, CDR1 is SGHTA, CDR2 FQGNSA. CDR3 nucleotides: TGTGCCAGCAGCTTAAAATGGACTAGCGGGAGGGCCGGCACAGATACGCAGTATTTT. It is translated as CASSLKWTSGRAGTDTQYF.

This clone appeared a few times. The CDR3: CACIRGGGAMNTEAFF. In DNA form, the CDR3 reads TGTGCCTGTATCAGAGGTGGGGGGGCGATGAACACTGAAGCTTTCTTT. This chain uses TRBV2 with TRBJ1-1, with D tentatively TRBD1 (6 bases). V gave up 11 bases and J gave up 0 bases, with 22 bases separating them. From germline, CDR1 is SNHLY and CDR2 FYNNEI. The CDR3 extends over 16 amino acids.

V and J are TRBV4-1 and TRBJ1-5; TRBD1 is a possible D gene (5 bases). The V end lost 4 bases, the J end lost 3 bases, and 10 bases lay between the germline ends. The CDR3 spans 14 residues. Per germline, CDR1 MGHRA and CDR2 YSYEKL. CDR3 region: CASSPTGNNQPQHF. CDR3 sequence (DNA): TGCGCCAGCAGCCCTACAGGAAACAATCAGCCCCAGCATTTT.